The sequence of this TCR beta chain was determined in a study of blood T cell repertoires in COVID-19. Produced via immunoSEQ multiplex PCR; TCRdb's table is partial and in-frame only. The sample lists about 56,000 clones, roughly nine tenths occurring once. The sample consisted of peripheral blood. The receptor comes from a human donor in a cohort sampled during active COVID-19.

Here the CDR3 reads CASSVRYEQFF. CDR3 sequence (DNA): TGTGCCAGCAGCGTGAGGTATGAGCAGTTCTTC. The genes are TRBV14 and TRBJ2-1; D gene unclear. Trimming took off 5 bases at V and 8 bases at J, with 7 bases between the two ends. The CDR3 runs to 11 residues. Per germline, CDR1 SGHDN and CDR2 FVKESK.